The entry below describes one T cell receptor beta chain. No antigen is known for it. A much larger clone is a single base away; this may be a read error. Germline CDR1 MNHEY, CDR2 SMNVEV (reference sequence). The CDR3 runs 13 residues. The data were taken from a study of molecular identifiers for immune sequencing clone quantification. Previously described methods with listed TCR primers produced the bulk TCR libraries. One entry per CDR3 protein results from TCRdb running MiXCR on the PCR reads. The data hold about 640,000 distinct CDR3 sequences, with 20% observed a single time. Study-level findings and limits: Clones that exceeded 20 RNA copies held over 99% of effector molecules, yet under 1% in naive cells. Detecting spiked Jurkat TCR RNA from one cell among roughly 1 million naive cells was reportedly possible.

This receptor was identified in a human donor in good health. Some libraries in this study had Jurkat cell RNA spiked in. Material for sequencing was naive CD8+ T cells from blood, with Jurkat cell RNA spiked in. Regarding subset: FACS-sorted CD8+CD4-CCR7+CD45RA+ naive T cells. The chain couples TRBV27 to TRBJ1-1; a possible D gene is TRBD1 (5 bases). CDR3 sequence reads: CAGSFFRTGEAFF. In DNA form, the CDR3 reads TGTGCCGGCAGTTTCTTTCGTACAGGCGAAGCTTTCTTT.